The source of this T cell receptor (beta chain) is a study of CD8+CD57+ T cells in acquired aplastic anemia (dated by TCRdb to 2017 to 2018). The study in broad terms: A mean of approximately 3 ug of DNA, ranging from roughly 0.2 to 27.4 ug, was extracted from sorted CD4+ and CD8+ cells. A CD8+CD57+ expansion meant a frequency higher than the mean frequency seen in healthy subjects.

CDR1 is given as MGHDK and CDR2 as SYGVNS, both from the germline V gene. Measured from the cysteine to the phenylalanine, the CDR3 is 14 residues long. Just CDR3 DNA is preserved here, 42 bases in frame from base 1. Trimming costs V 1 base and J 9 bases, and their ends lie 13 bases apart. This clonotype appeared a few times. Its cognate antigen has yet to be identified. No base qualities exist here, and no much larger clone lies one base off it. Here is what the overall study found, with its caveats: No significant difference in CD8+ Simpson's diversity was found between patients and healthy controls (P=0.060). Fewer than 30 CD8+ CDR3 sequences were found in both patients and controls but appeared to be highly expressed in patients and within the immunodominant clones of the patients.

Genomic DNA served as template for TCR beta VDJ combination and CDR3 sequence profiling. TCR repertoire sequencing was run on an Illumina HiSeq 2000. From the authors' description of their analysis: TRBV/TRBJ rearrangement plots, CDR3 size and DJ length profiles, and Simpson's diversity index were used to evaluate the repertoires. The most abundant DNA sequence in the deep sequencing data was defined as the immunodominant clone. CDR3 amino acid sequences were checked for sharing across subjects and were also compared against the VDJdb database and published repertoires. TCRdb ran its own pipeline on the public reads, namely fastp trimming at Q25 and MiXCR clone calling, and kept in-frame beta chains. All rows with the same CDR3 protein become a single entry with the most common DNA and genes. In this record, the V and J calls reflect TCRdb's handling and not the investigators' own analysis. For this sample the table gives under 150,000 distinct CDR3 sequences, of which 30% to 45% were detected only once. Under 3% of the sample comes from the top ten.

Patients chosen for sequencing had shown expansion of CD8+CD57+ cells by flow cytometry. Every patient had a diagnosis of severe acquired aplastic anemia based on International Study of Aplastic Anemia and Agranulocytosis and Camitta criteria. At the time blood was sampled, none of the patients had received any therapy. TCR repertoires of sorted CD4+ and CD8+ blood T cells from severe aplastic anemia patients and healthy subjects were deep-sequenced in the study. Patients were enrolled under clinicaltrials.gov protocols 00001620, 01623167, 00001397, 00071045, 00081523 and 00961064 in the USA. Ficoll-Paque density gradient centrifugation was used to isolate peripheral blood mononuclear cells. CD4+ and CD8+ T cells were sorted by FACS or magnetic beads before DNA extraction.

Sequenced input: sorted CD4+, CD8+, or CD8+CD57+ T cells (not recorded which) from PBMCs. The receptor comes from a human donor with aplastic anemia. The receptor chain draws on TRBV25-1 and TRBJ2-1, and the D gene may be TRBD2, 6 bases matching. The sequence in DNA is TGTGCCAGCAGTGAATCTGGGGACTTGGCTGAGCAGTTCTTC. This encodes CASSESGDLAEQFF.